This TCR beta chain originates from a study of chemoradiotherapy in HPV16-positive cancers. Repertoires were sampled repeatedly during chemoradiotherapy. CDR1 and CDR2 (germline): SGHTS, YDEGEE. The germline V and J ends were trimmed by 5 bases and 5 bases, with 16 bases remaining between them. The CDR3 loop spans 14 amino acids. Using immunoSEQ multiplex PCR, the repertoire was profiled, and TCRdb retains in-frame clones only, with some absent. The sample consists of about 11,000 clones, roughly 70% of them appearing once. This rearrangement joins TRBV5-8 to TRBJ1-2; no definite D call. Sampling was done from a patient who underwent chemoradiotherapy. The sequence was collected from a human donor with HPV-associated anogenital cancer. The chain's CDR3 is CASSIGPTTYGYTF. The CDR3 nucleotides read TGTGCCAGCAGTATAGGACCGACGACGTATGGCTACACCTTC.